The clone carrying this TCR beta chain was counted only a few times. The V and J ends lost 1 base and 8 bases, in that order; junction bases with no gene match: 8. Germline CDR1 is DFQATT and CDR2 is SNEGSKA (reference sequence). The CDR3 is made up of 16 amino acids. The data were obtained in a study of blood T cells in healthy people across ages. It was with a sample-barcoded 5' primer and a J-beta primer mix that a second PCR of about 7 to 12 cycles was run. TCRdb used MiXCR to reprocess the 5' RACE reads, holding one entry per CDR3 protein. The top ten clones hold just under 9.5% of a sample with 750,000 or so distinct CDR3 sequences, 20% to 25% of them seen once. This same sample was also part of a study on T cells of mothers and their children. That study adds: A few healthy Caucasian mothers gave samples, and so did their six children. With the M1S primer of the second PCR, sample barcodes and 2-4 random nucleotides were added.

The rearrangement links TRBV20-1 to TRBJ2-1; 13 bases are a match to TRBD2. Sequencing input: blood. This TCR was sampled from a boy between 5 and 17 years old in good health. This CDR3 is CSARVYLGLAGDEQFF. DNA for the CDR3: TGCAGTGCTAGAGTGTACCTAGGACTAGCGGGAGATGAGCAGTTCTTC.